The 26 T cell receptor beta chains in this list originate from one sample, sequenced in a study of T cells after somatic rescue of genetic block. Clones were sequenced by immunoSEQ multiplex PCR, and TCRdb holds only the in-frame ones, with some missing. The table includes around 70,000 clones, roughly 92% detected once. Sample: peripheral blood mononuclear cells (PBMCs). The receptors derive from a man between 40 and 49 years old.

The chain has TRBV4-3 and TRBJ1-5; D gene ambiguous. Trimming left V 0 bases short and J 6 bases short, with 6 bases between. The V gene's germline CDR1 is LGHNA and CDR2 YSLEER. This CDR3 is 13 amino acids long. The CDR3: CASSQDERQPQHF. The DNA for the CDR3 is TGCGCCAGCAGCCAAGACGAGCGTCAGCCCCAGCATTTT.

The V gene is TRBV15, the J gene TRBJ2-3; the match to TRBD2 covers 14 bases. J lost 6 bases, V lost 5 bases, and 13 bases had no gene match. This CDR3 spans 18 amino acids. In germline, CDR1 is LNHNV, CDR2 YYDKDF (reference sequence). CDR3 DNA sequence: TGTGCCACCAGCCCCGGGACTAGCGGGAGTGGTTTGTTGGATACGCAGTATTTT. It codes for CATSPGTSGSGLLDTQYF.

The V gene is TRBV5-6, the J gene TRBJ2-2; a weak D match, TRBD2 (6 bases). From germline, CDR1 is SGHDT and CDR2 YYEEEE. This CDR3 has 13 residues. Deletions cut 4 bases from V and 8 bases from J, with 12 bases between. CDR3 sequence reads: CASSLDYSGELFF. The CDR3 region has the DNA TGTGCCAGCAGCCTGGACTACTCAGGGGAGCTGTTTTTT.

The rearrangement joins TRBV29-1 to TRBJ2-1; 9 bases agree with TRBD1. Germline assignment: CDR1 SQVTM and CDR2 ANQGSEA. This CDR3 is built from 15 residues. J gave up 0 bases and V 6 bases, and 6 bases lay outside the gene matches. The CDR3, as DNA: TGCAGCGTCGCACAGGGGGCAAGCTCCTACAATGAGCAGTTCTTC. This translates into CSVAQGASSYNEQFF.

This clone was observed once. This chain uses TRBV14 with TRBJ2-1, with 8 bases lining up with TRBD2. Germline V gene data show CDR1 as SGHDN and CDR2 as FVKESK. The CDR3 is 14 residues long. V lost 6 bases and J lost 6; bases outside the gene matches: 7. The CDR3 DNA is TGTGCCAGCAGGTCCAGCGGGAGCCTCAATGAGCAGTTCTTC. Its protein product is CASRSSGSLNEQFF.

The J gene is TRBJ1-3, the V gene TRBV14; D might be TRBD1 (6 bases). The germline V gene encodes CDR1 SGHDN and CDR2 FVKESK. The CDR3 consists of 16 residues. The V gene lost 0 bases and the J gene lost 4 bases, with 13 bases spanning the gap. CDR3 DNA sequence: TGTGCCAGCAGCCAAGATATGGGGGCGACAGGAAACACCATATATTTT. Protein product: CASSQDMGATGNTIYF. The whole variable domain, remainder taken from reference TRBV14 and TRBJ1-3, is EAGVTQFPSHSVIEKGQTVTLRCDPISGHDNLYWYRRVMGKEIKFLLHFVKESKQDESGMPNNRFLAERTGGTYSTLKVQPAELEDSGVYFCASSQDMGATGNTIYFGEGSWLTVV.

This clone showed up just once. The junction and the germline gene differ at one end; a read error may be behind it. The CDR3 protein is CASSRGSLSDF. DNA of the CDR3: TGTGCCAGCAGTAGGGGCAGCCTTTCCGACTTC. The chain is built from TRBV6-1 and TRBJ2-7, with D possibly matching TRBD1 (5 bases). From germline, CDR1 is MNHNS and CDR2 SASEGT. This CDR3 is 11 amino acids long.

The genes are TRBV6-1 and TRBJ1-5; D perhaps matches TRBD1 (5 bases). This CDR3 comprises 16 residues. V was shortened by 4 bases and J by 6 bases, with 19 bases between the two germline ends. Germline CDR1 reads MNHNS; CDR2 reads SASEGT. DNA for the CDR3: TGTGCCAGCAGTGCTTCAGGGTGGGCAATTGGTCAGCCCCAGCATTTT. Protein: CASSASGWAIGQPQHF.

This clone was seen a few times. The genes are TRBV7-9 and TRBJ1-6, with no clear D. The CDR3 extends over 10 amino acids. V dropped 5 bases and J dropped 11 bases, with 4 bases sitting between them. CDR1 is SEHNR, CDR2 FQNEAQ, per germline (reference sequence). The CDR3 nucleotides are TGTGCCAGCAGCGCTGCACCCCTCCACTTT. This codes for CASSAAPLHF.

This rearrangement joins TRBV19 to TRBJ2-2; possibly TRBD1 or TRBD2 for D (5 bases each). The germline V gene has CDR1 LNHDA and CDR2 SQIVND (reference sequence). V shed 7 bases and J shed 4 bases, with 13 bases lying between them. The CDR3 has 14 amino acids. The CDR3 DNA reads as TGTGCCAGTACGCTAGGGACGAGCACCGGGGAGCTGTTTTTT. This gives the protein CASTLGTSTGELFF.

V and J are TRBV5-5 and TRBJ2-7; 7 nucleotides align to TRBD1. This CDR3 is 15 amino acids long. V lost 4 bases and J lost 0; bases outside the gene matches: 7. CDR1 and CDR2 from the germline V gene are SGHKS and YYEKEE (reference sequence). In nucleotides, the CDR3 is TGTGCCAGCAGCCCAGGACAGGTCAGCTCCTACGAGCAGTACTTC. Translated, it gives CASSPGQVSSYEQYF. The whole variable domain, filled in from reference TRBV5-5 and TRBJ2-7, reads DAGVTQSPTHLIKTRGQQVTLRCSPISGHKSVSWYQQVLGQGPQFIFQYYEKEERGRGNFPDRFSARQFPNYSSELNVNALLLGDSALYLCASSPGQVSSYEQYFGPGTRLTVT.

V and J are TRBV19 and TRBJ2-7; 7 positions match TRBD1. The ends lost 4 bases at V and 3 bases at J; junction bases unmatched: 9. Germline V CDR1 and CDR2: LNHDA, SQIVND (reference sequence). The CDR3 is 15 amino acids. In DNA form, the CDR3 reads TGTGCCAGTAGTACAGGGACAGATGTTGTCTACGAGCAGTACTTC. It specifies CASSTGTDVVYEQYF.

CDR3 sequence: CASSPGGRGLNYGYTF. The CDR3 coding sequence is TGCGCCAGCAGCCCAGGGGGGAGGGGGCTTAACTATGGCTACACCTTC. V and J are TRBV4-1 and TRBJ1-2; 7 positions match TRBD1. In germline, CDR1 is MGHRA, CDR2 YSYEKL. Trimming at V came to 4 bases and at J to 1 base, leaving 9 bases not matched to a gene. The CDR3 covers 16 residues.

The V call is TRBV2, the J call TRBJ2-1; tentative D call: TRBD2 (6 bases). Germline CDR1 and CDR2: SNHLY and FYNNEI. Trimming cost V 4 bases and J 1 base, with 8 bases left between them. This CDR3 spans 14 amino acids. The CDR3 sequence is CASSVAGSYNEQFF. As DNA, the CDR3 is TGTGCCAGCAGTGTTGCGGGGTCCTACAATGAGCAGTTCTTC.

DNA of the CDR3: TGTGCCATCAGACAGGGGGCGGACGACAATGAGCAGTTCTTC. Its protein product is CAIRQGADDNEQFF. The chain combines TRBV10-3 with TRBJ2-1, with 9 bases identical to TRBD1. CDR3 length: 14 residues. Trimming at V came to 6 bases and at J to 5 bases, leaving 5 bases not matched to a gene. Germline values: CDR1 ENHRY, CDR2 SYGVKD.

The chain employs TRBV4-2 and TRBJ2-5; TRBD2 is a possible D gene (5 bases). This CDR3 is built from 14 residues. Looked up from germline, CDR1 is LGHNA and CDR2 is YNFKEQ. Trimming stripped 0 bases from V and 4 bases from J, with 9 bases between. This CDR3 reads CASSQDHRGETQYF. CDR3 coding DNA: TGTGCCAGCAGCCAAGATCATCGGGGAGAGACCCAGTACTTC.

The CDR3 is CASSASGTGSGRGGTGELFF. Here the CDR3 DNA reads TGTGCCAGCAGCGCCTCCGGGACGGGCTCTGGTCGGGGGGGCACCGGGGAGCTGTTTTTT. This chain uses TRBV9 with TRBJ2-2; 8 bases agree with TRBD2. CDR1 is SGDLS, CDR2 YYNGEE, per germline. With V trimmed by 3 bases and J by 4 bases, 20 bases remained unmatched. The CDR3 extends over 20 amino acids.

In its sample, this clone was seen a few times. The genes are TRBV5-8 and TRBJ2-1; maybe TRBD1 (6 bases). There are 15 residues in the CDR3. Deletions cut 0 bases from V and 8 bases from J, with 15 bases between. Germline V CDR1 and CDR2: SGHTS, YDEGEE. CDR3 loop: CASSLGSSWGHEQFF. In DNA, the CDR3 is TGTGCCAGCAGCTTGGGGTCCTCCTGGGGGCATGAGCAGTTCTTC.

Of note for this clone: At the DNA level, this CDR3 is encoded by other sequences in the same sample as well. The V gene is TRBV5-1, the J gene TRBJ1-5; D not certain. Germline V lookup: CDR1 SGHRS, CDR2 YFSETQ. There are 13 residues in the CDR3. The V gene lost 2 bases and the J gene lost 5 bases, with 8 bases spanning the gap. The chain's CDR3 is CASSLGRDQPQHF. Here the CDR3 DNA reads TGCGCCAGCAGCTTAGGACGGGATCAGCCCCAGCATTTT.

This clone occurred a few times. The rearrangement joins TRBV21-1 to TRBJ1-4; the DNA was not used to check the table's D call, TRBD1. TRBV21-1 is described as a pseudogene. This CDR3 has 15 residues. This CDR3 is CASSKGAGDEEKLFF. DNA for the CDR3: TGTGCCAGCAGCAAAGGTGCAGGGGATGAGGAAAAACTGTTTTTT.

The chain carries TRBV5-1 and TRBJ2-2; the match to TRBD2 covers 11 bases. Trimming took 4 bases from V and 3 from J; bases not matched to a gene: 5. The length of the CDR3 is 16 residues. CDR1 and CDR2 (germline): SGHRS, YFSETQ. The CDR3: CASSISGRAYTGELFF. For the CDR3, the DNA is TGCGCCAGCAGCATTAGCGGGAGGGCTTACACCGGGGAGCTGTTTTTT.

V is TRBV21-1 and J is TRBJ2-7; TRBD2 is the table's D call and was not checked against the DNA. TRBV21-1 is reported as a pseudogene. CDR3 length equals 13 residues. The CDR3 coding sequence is TGTGCCAGCCCCGGGACTACCACCTACGAGCAGTACTTC. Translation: CASPGTTTYEQYF.

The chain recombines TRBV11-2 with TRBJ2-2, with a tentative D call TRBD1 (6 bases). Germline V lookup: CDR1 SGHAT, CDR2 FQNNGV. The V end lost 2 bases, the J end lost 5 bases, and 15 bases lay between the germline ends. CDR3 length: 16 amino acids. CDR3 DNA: TGTGCCAGCAGCTTAAGTCGGACAGAGTTTACCGGGGAGCTGTTTTTT. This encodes CASSLSRTEFTGELFF.

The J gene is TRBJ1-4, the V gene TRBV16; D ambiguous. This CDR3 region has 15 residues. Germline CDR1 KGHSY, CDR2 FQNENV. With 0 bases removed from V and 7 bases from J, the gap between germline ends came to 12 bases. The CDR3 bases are TGTGCCAGCAGCCAATCCAGCCTGGGTGGTGAAAAACTGTTTTTT. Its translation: CASSQSSLGGEKLFF.

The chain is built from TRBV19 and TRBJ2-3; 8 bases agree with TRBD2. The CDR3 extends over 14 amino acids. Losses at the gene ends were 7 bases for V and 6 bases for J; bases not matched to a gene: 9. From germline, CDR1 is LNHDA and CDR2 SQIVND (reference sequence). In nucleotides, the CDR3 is TGTGCCAGTACCCCGCGGGGGGCATACGATACGCAGTATTTT. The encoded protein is CASTPRGAYDTQYF.

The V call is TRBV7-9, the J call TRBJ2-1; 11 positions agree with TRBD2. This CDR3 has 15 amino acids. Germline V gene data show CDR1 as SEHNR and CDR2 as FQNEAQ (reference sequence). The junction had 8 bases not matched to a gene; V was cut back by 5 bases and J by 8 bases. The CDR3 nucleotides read TGTGCCAGCAGCCCCGGCCTAGCGGGAGGCCATGAGCAGTTCTTC. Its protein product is CASSPGLAGGHEQFF.